This is a list of T cell receptor beta chains from one sample in a study of blood T cell repertoires in COVID-19. Data came from immunoSEQ multiplex PCR; TCRdb stores just in-frame clones and leaves some out. The table shows a few hundred thousand clones, with 80% to 90% occurring only once. Material: peripheral blood. The receptors derive from a woman between 70 and 85 years old with COVID-19, enrolled during active disease. Each CDR3 is given with its conserved first and last residue. Fields, in order: V gene, clone size, D gene, J gene, CDR3 DNA, CDR3 protein. A D gene is named only where the DNA matches it firmly. Some rows have no size entry. The others give once, few or many, or a class for an expanded clone.

v_gene: TRBV19; abundance: -; d_gene: -; j_gene: TRBJ2-1; CDR3nt: TGTGCCACCCAACCGGCGGGGGCCGAGCAGTTCTTC; CDR3aa: CATQPAGAEQFF
v_gene: TRBV28; abundance: -; d_gene: -; j_gene: TRBJ1-3; CDR3nt: TGTGCCAGCAGTTTAGCGGGGTACTCTGGAAACACCATATATTTT; CDR3aa: CASSLAGYSGNTIYF
v_gene: TRBV29-1; abundance: -; d_gene: TRBD1; j_gene: TRBJ1-2; CDR3nt: TGCAGCGGGGAGACAGGGAATGATGGCTACACCTTC; CDR3aa: CSGETGNDGYTF
v_gene: TRBV7-9; abundance: -; d_gene: -; j_gene: TRBJ2-1; CDR3nt: TGTGCCAGCAGCTTACCGAGCTCCTACAATGAGCAGTTCTTC; CDR3aa: CASSLPSSYNEQFF
v_gene: TRBV6-5; abundance: -; d_gene: -; j_gene: TRBJ1-6; CDR3nt: TGTGCCAGCAGTTGGTGGTCGATGGGCTCGGATTCACCCCTCCACTTT; CDR3aa: CASSWWSMGSDSPLHF
v_gene: TRBV6-5; abundance: -; d_gene: TRBD1; j_gene: TRBJ1-5; CDR3nt: TGTGCCAGCAGGGGACAGGGTTCTCATCAGCCCCAGCATTTT; CDR3aa: CASRGQGSHQPQHF
v_gene: TRBV5-1; abundance: -; d_gene: -; j_gene: TRBJ2-5; CDR3nt: TGCGCCAGCAGGTTAGCTGTCGGCGAAGAGACCCAGTACTTC; CDR3aa: CASRLAVGEETQYF
v_gene: TRBV5-1; abundance: -; d_gene: -; j_gene: TRBJ2-2; CDR3nt: TGCGCCAGCAGCTTGGCCCCCGGGTTGTACACCGGGGAGCTGTTTTTT; CDR3aa: CASSLAPGLYTGELFF
v_gene: TRBV5-1; abundance: -; d_gene: TRBD2; j_gene: TRBJ2-5; CDR3nt: TGCGCCAGCAGCAATAGCGGGGGGCAAGAGACCCAGTACTTC; CDR3aa: CASSNSGGQETQYF
v_gene: TRBV4-1; abundance: once; d_gene: TRBD1; j_gene: TRBJ2-7; CDR3nt: TGCGCCAGCAGCCAAGTATCCGGACAGGGACCCTACGAGCAGTACTTC; CDR3aa: CASSQVSGQGPYEQYF
v_gene: TRBV7-9; abundance: many; d_gene: -; j_gene: TRBJ1-1; CDR3nt: TGTGCCAGCAGCTCCGAGATGAACACTGAAGCTTTCTTT; CDR3aa: CASSSEMNTEAFF
v_gene: TRBV5-6; abundance: few; d_gene: -; j_gene: TRBJ1-4; CDR3nt: TGTGCCAGCACTGTGGCAGGGAGGGAGACTAATGAAAAACTGTTTTTT; CDR3aa: CASTVAGRETNEKLFF
v_gene: TRBV6-2/TRBV6-3; abundance: -; d_gene: -; j_gene: TRBJ2-7; CDR3nt: TGTGCCAGCAGCGGAGGGACAGCGGGCGAGCAGTACTTC; CDR3aa: CASSGGTAGEQYF
v_gene: TRBV5-1; abundance: -; d_gene: -; j_gene: TRBJ2-7; CDR3nt: TGCGCCAGCAGCTTGGCCGCACAGGGCTACGAGCAGTACTTC; CDR3aa: CASSLAAQGYEQYF
v_gene: TRBV5-1; abundance: -; d_gene: TRBD2; j_gene: TRBJ2-1; CDR3nt: TGCGCCAGCAGCATTCTTAGCGGGGGTCCCTACAATGAGCAGTTCTTC; CDR3aa: CASSILSGGPYNEQFF
v_gene: TRBV30; abundance: -; d_gene: TRBD1; j_gene: TRBJ1-4; CDR3nt: TGTGCCTGGAGTCCCCCAGGGCTGGGGACAGCAACTAATGAAAAACTGTTTTTT; CDR3aa: CAWSPPGLGTATNEKLFF
v_gene: TRBV18; abundance: -; d_gene: TRBD1; j_gene: TRBJ1-6; CDR3nt: TGTGCCAGCTCAGCCGGGACAGGGGATTCACCCCTCCACTTT; CDR3aa: CASSAGTGDSPLHF
v_gene: TRBV9; abundance: -; d_gene: TRBD1; j_gene: TRBJ2-3; CDR3nt: TGTGCCAGCAGCGATACAGGGGGCTCCCCAGATACGCAGTATTTT; CDR3aa: CASSDTGGSPDTQYF
v_gene: TRBV28; abundance: -; d_gene: TRBD1; j_gene: TRBJ1-4; CDR3nt: TGTGCCAGCAGTTCCCAACAGGGGGTAAAAGAAAAACTGTTTTTT; CDR3aa: CASSSQQGVKEKLFF
v_gene: TRBV18; abundance: -; d_gene: -; j_gene: TRBJ1-3; CDR3nt: TGTGCCAGCTCACCAAGTTTTACAGCTAAAACCTCTGGAAACACCATATATTTT; CDR3aa: CASSPSFTAKTSGNTIYF